This TCR beta chain is from a study of long-term antiretroviral therapy in people with HIV. Study as a whole: The 2015 recommendation for immediate ART came about a decade after the earliest samples.

Study-wide results and limits: The range of CDR3 lengths in HIV repertoires proved narrower than that found in controls.

This CDR3 has 15 residues. Per germline, CDR1 SGDLS and CDR2 YYNGEE. About this clone: Its specificity is not known.

The run of the v3.0 immunoSEQ assay was at survey level. Clones were sequenced by immunoSEQ multiplex PCR, and TCRdb holds only the in-frame ones, with some missing. The repertoire holds about 3,300 clones, with nearly 90% as singletons. The sample here was unsorted PBMCs, taken 0.3 years after starting antiretroviral therapy. V usage is TRBV9 and J usage is TRBJ2-5, with a possible D match to TRBD2 (5 bases). The closer fit of TRBJ2-7 to the DNA end suggests the J call may be wrong. The receptor's source is a woman aged 50 to 65 with HIV. CDR3 residues: CASSVEPGSSYEQYF. CDR3 bases: TGTGCCAGCAGCGTCGAGCCGGGAAGCTCCTACGAGCAGTACTTC.